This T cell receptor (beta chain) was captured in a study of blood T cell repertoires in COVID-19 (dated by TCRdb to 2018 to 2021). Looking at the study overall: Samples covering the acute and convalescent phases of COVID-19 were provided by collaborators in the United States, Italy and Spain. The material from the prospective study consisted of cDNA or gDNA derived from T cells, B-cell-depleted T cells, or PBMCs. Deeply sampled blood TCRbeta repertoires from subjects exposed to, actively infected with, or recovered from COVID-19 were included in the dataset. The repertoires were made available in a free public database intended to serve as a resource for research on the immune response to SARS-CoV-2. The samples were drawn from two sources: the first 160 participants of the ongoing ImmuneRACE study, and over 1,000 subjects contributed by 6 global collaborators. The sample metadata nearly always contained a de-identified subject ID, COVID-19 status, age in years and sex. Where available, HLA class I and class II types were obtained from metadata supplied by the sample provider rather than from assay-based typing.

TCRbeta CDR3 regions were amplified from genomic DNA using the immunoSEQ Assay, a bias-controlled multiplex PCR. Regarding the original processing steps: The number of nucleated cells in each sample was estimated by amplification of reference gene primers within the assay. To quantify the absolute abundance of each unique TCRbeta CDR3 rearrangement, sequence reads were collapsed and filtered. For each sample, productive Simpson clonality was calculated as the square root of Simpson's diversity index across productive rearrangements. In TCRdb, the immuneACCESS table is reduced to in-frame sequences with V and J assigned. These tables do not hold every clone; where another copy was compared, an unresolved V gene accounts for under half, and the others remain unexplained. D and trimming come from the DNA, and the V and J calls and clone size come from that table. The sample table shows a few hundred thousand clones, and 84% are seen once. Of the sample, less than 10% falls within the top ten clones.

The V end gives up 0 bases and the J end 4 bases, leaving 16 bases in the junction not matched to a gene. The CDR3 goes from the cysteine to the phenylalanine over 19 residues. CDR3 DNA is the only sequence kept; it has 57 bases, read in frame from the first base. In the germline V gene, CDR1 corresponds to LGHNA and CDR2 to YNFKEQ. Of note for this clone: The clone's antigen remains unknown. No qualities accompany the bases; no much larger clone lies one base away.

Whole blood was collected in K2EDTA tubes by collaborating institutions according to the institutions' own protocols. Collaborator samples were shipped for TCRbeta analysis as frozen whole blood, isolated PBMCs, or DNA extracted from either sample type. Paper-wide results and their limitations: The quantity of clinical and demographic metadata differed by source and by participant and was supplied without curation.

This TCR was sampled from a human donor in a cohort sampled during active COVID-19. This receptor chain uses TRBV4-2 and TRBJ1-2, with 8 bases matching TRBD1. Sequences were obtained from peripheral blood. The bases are TGTGCCAGCAGCCAAGATAGACTTGGCAGGGGGCGACGGAGCTATGGCTACACCTTC. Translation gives CASSQDRLGRGRRSYGYTF.